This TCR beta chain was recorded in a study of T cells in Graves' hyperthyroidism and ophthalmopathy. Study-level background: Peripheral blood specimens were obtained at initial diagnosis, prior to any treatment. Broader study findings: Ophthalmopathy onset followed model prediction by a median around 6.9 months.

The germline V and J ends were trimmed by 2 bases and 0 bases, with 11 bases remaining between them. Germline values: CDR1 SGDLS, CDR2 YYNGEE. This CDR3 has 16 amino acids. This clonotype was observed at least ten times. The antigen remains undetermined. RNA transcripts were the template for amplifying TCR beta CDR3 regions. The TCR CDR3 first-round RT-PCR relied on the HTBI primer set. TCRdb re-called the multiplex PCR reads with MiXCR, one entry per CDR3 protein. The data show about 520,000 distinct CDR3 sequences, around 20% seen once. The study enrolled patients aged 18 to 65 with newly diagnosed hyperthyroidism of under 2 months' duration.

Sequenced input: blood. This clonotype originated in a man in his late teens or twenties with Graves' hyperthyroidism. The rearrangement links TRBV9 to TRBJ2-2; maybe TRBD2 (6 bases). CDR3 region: CASSVGRTSNTGELFF. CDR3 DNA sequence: TGTGCCAGCAGCGTGGGGAGGACATCGAACACCGGGGAGCTGTTTTTT.